This T cell receptor (beta chain) comes out of a study of T cell repertoires in cytomegalovirus infection (dated by TCRdb to about 2019). About the investigation overall: Alongside well-studied HLA-B-restricted epitopes, the peptide stimulations were aimed at recently identified HLA-C-restricted CMV epitopes, whose presentation resists viral immunomodulation. Donor HLA type was relevant to the analysis, because carriage of CMV infection together with the matching HLA type was indicated by public TCR beta signatures. Here is what the overall study found, with its caveats: In the ex vivo response, HLA-C-restricted CMV-specific TCR beta clonotypes were dominant, and in two of eight donors the single most frequent clonotype came from this HLA-C-restricted group. Cumulative frequency of public TCR beta family members discriminated carriers of CMV infection plus the relevant HLA type in this cohort and an independent approximately 350-donor cohort.

CDR1 and CDR2, per the germline V gene, are MDHEN and SYDVKM. The germline ends are 12 bases apart after V is trimmed by 4 bases and J by 2 bases. From the cysteine up to the phenylalanine, the CDR3 has a length of 16 residues. Of all the DNA, just the CDR3 is kept, 48 bases in frame from base 1. The sequencing machine was an Illumina HiSeq 1500. TCRdb trimmed public reads at Q25 via fastp, called clones via MiXCR and kept in-frame beta chains. Every distinct CDR3 protein forms one entry, paired with its most common genes and DNA. Across this sample there are around 310,000 distinct CDR3 sequences, with about 28% seen only once. In total, the top ten clones hold roughly 20% of the sample. In regard to this clonotype: Its antigen is not yet known. No base quality values were provided; no much bigger clone lies one nucleotide off.

The treatment or condition label for this specimen denotes: in vitro stimulation with specific CMV peptide epitopes to enrich CMV-specific T cells. The material sequenced was cultured PBMCs, taken from culture after CMV antigen stimulation. The V and J genes are TRBV28 and TRBJ2-6; TRBD2 is possibly the D segment (6 matching bases). The clonotype comes from a human donor in good health (CMV status not recorded). Some clones in this sample may be carry-over from other donors' samples. CDR3 sequence: CASSSPGRTGANVLTF. The DNA sequence is given as TGTGCCAGCAGTTCGCCGGGGAGGACTGGGGCCAACGTCCTGACTTTC.